This is a list of T cell receptor beta chains from one sample in a study of technical replicates of blood from several donors. TCRdb's table, derived via immunoSEQ multiplex PCR, lists solely in-frame clones and lacks some. The table lists about 56,000 clones, 90% to 95% of them singletons. Sequenced sample: PBMCs. These TCRs come from a human donor in good health. Some clones in this sample may be carry-over from other donors' samples. Each CDR3 is given with its conserved first and last residue. Fields, in order: clone size, V gene, CDR3 length, D gene, J gene, CDR3 protein, CDR3 DNA. A D gene is named only where the DNA matches it firmly. Size values are once, few and many counts, or a class for expanded clones, and some rows have none.

size: .; V: TRBV2; length: 14; D: .; J: TRBJ1-5; CDR3: CASSGYNQIQPQHF; DNA: TGTGCCAGCAGTGGTTACAACCAAATTCAGCCCCAGCATTTT
size: .; V: TRBV2; length: 13; D: .; J: TRBJ1-2; CDR3: CASSYNRADGYTF; DNA: TGTGCCAGCAGCTACAACAGGGCTGATGGCTACACCTTC
size: .; V: TRBV2; length: 15; D: .; J: TRBJ2-5; CDR3: CASSDRGRAWETQYF; DNA: TGTGCCAGCAGTGATCGGGGGAGAGCCTGGGAGACCCAGTACTTC
size: .; V: TRBV27; length: 15; D: .; J: TRBJ2-7; CDR3: CASSLFALSSYEQYF; DNA: TGTGCCAGCAGTTTATTTGCGCTGAGCTCCTACGAGCAGTACTTC
size: .; V: TRBV7-2; length: 15; D: .; J: TRBJ2-5; CDR3: CASSLASGFSETQYF; DNA: TGTGCCAGCAGCTTAGCGTCGGGTTTCTCCGAGACCCAGTACTTC
size: .; V: TRBV2; length: 13; D: .; J: TRBJ2-3; CDR3: CANGGQVTDTQYF; DNA: TGTGCCAACGGGGGGCAGGTCACAGATACGCAGTATTTT
size: .; V: TRBV19; length: 15; D: TRBD1; J: TRBJ1-4; CDR3: CASSMRDRANEKLFF; DNA: TGTGCCAGTAGTATGCGGGACAGAGCTAATGAAAAACTGTTTTTT
size: .; V: TRBV5-1; length: 13; D: TRBD1; J: TRBJ2-5; CDR3: CASSRDSQETQYF; DNA: TGCGCCAGCAGCAGGGACAGCCAAGAGACCCAGTACTTC
size: once; V: TRBV7-2; length: 17; D: TRBD1; J: TRBJ2-7; CDR3: CASSLAGGQVNSYEQYF; DNA: TGTGCCAGCAGCTTAGCAGGGGGACAGGTTAACTCCTACGAGCAGTACTTC
size: .; V: TRBV4-3; length: 17; D: TRBD2; J: TRBJ2-3; CDR3: CASSQAGGGPSTDTQYF; DNA: TGCGCCAGCAGCCAAGCCGGCGGGGGTCCTAGCACAGATACGCAGTATTTT
size: .; V: TRBV7-9; length: 15; D: .; J: TRBJ1-2; CDR3: CASSPPGEGVAGYTF; DNA: TGTGCCAGCTCCCCACCCGGGGAAGGTGTGGCTGGCTACACCTTC
size: .; V: TRBV4-2; length: 17; D: TRBD2; J: TRBJ2-3; CDR3: CASSQDLTSGRMYTQYF; DNA: TGTGCCAGCAGCCAAGATCTTACTAGCGGGAGAATGTATACGCAGTATTTT
size: .; V: TRBV13; length: 14; D: TRBD1; J: TRBJ2-1; CDR3: CASSFGTGGDEQFF; DNA: TGTGCCAGCAGCTTCGGGACAGGGGGTGATGAGCAGTTCTTC
size: once; V: TRBV5-5; length: 16; D: .; J: TRBJ2-2; CDR3: CASSLEDRRGTGELFF; DNA: TGTGCCAGCAGCTTGGAAGACAGGCGGGGGACCGGGGAGCTGTTTTTT
size: .; V: TRBV6-5; length: 14; D: TRBD2; J: TRBJ2-3; CDR3: CASSLGLVTDTQYF; DNA: TGTGCCAGCAGCCTGGGACTAGTGACAGATACGCAGTATTTT
size: .; V: TRBV9; length: 16; D: TRBD2; J: TRBJ2-1; CDR3: CASSPLGTSVMGEQFF; DNA: TGTGCCAGCAGCCCCTTAGGGACTAGCGTCATGGGAGAGCAGTTCTTC
size: .; V: TRBV9; length: 14; D: .; J: TRBJ2-7; CDR3: CASSVDGGTYEQYF; DNA: TGTGCCAGCAGCGTAGACGGGGGAACCTACGAGCAGTACTTC
size: .; V: TRBV15; length: 15; D: .; J: TRBJ1-2; CDR3: CATSTVDYLNYGYTF; DNA: TGTGCCACCAGCACCGTGGACTACCTTAACTATGGCTACACCTTC
size: .; V: TRBV4-3; length: 15; D: TRBD1; J: TRBJ1-1; CDR3: CASSQGFTGDTEAFF; DNA: TGCGCCAGCAGCCAAGGATTTACAGGGGATACTGAAGCTTTCTTT
size: once; V: TRBV5-6; length: 16; D: .; J: TRBJ2-7; CDR3: CASSLVDIQGPYEQYF; DNA: TGTGCCAGCAGCTTGGTTGACATCCAGGGGCCCTACGAGCAGTACTTC
size: .; V: TRBV2; length: 15; D: .; J: TRBJ1-1; CDR3: CASSYQNPGVTEAFF; DNA: TGTGCCAGCAGTTACCAAAATCCCGGGGTCACTGAAGCTTTCTTT
size: .; V: TRBV5-1; length: 14; D: .; J: TRBJ1-1; CDR3: CASTPWVADTEAFF; DNA: TGCGCCAGCACTCCTTGGGTGGCGGACACTGAAGCTTTCTTT
size: .; V: TRBV19; length: 15; D: TRBD1; J: TRBJ1-1; CDR3: CASSPRQGAGTEAFF; DNA: TGTGCCAGTAGTCCCCGACAGGGCGCCGGCACTGAAGCTTTCTTT
size: .; V: TRBV29-1; length: 13; D: TRBD1; J: TRBJ1-2; CDR3: CSVDGDSNYGYTF; DNA: TGCAGCGTTGATGGGGACAGCAACTATGGCTACACCTTC
size: .; V: TRBV2; length: 15; D: TRBD1; J: TRBJ1-2; CDR3: CASSEKGQGVGGYTF; DNA: TGTGCCAGCAGTGAAAAAGGACAGGGAGTTGGTGGCTACACCTTC
size: .; V: TRBV15; length: 16; D: .; J: TRBJ1-1; CDR3: CATSRPARGMNTEAFF; DNA: TGTGCCACCAGCAGACCCGCAAGAGGAATGAACACTGAAGCTTTCTTT
size: .; V: TRBV7-2; length: 16; D: .; J: TRBJ1-2; CDR3: CASSRGNRDTSYGYTF; DNA: TGTGCCAGCAGCCGAGGAAACCGGGATACCTCCTATGGCTACACCTTC
size: .; V: TRBV7-6; length: 15; D: TRBD1; J: TRBJ2-7; CDR3: CASSERTGGGYEQYF; DNA: TGTGCCAGCAGCGAACGGACAGGGGGCGGGTACGAGCAGTACTTC
size: .; V: TRBV4-2; length: 17; D: TRBD2; J: TRBJ2-2; CDR3: CASGKLAGGIDTGELFF; DNA: TGTGCCAGCGGCAAGCTAGCGGGGGGGATAGACACCGGGGAGCTGTTTTTT
size: .; V: TRBV29-1; length: 15; D: .; J: TRBJ2-1; CDR3: CSVFAGALSYNEQFF; DNA: TGCAGCGTTTTTGCAGGGGCCCTGTCCTACAATGAGCAGTTCTTC
size: .; V: TRBV19; length: 17; D: TRBD1; J: TRBJ1-2; CDR3: CASSIARTGTGGSGYTF; DNA: TGTGCCAGTAGTATAGCCCGAACAGGGACAGGGGGATCGGGCTACACCTTC
size: .; V: TRBV6-5; length: 15; D: TRBD2; J: TRBJ2-3; CDR3: CASSYRTSGAVTQYF; DNA: TGTGCCAGCAGTTATCGGACTAGCGGGGCTGTTACGCAGTATTTT
size: .; V: TRBV4-3; length: 17; D: .; J: TRBJ1-1; CDR3: CASSQAPTGRKDTEAFF; DNA: TGCGCCAGCAGCCAGGCGCCGACAGGCCGCAAGGACACTGAAGCTTTCTTT
size: .; V: TRBV7-7; length: 14; D: .; J: TRBJ2-3; CDR3: CASSGGGRTDTQYF; DNA: TGTGCCAGCAGCGGGGGGGGGCGCACAGATACGCAGTATTTT
size: .; V: TRBV4-3; length: 16; D: TRBD1; J: TRBJ1-2; CDR3: CASSQDLQGAYYGYTF; DNA: TGCGCCAGCAGCCAAGATTTACAGGGGGCCTACTATGGCTACACCTTC
size: .; V: TRBV9; length: 15; D: TRBD1; J: TRBJ2-5; CDR3: CASSSRQGAQETQYF; DNA: TGTGCCAGCAGCTCCCGACAGGGGGCCCAGGAGACCCAGTACTTC
size: once; V: TRBV5-1; length: 17; D: TRBD1; J: TRBJ1-1; CDR3: CASQNLMTGGQSTEAFF; DNA: TGCGCCAGCCAGAACCTTATGACAGGGGGCCAGAGCACTGAAGCTTTCTTT
size: .; V: TRBV7-3; length: 14; D: TRBD1; J: TRBJ2-5; CDR3: CASSPGGYQETQYF; DNA: TGTGCCAGCAGCCCAGGGGGATACCAAGAGACCCAGTACTTC
size: .; V: TRBV9; length: 17; D: .; J: TRBJ2-5; CDR3: CASSVGLSTGGPETQYF; DNA: TGTGCCAGCAGCGTAGGTTTGTCAACTGGAGGCCCAGAGACCCAGTACTTC
size: once; V: TRBV11-1; length: 14; D: .; J: TRBJ2-7; CDR3: CASSQRPGSHEQYF; DNA: TGTGCCAGCAGCCAAAGACCGGGAAGCCACGAGCAGTACTTC
size: once; V: TRBV18; length: 15; D: TRBD1; J: TRBJ1-4; CDR3: CASSLGTATNEKLFF; DNA: TGTGCCAGCTCACTAGGGACAGCAACTAATGAAAAACTGTTTTTT
size: once; V: TRBV2; length: 15; D: .; J: TRBJ1-6; CDR3: CASRSDRQTYSPLHF; DNA: TGTGCCAGCAGGAGCGACAGGCAAACTTATTCACCCCTCCACTTT